These 24 T cell receptor beta chains share one sample of origin, sequenced in a study of cytomegalovirus exposure and HLA in healthy donors. This PCR relied on a set of 60 Vbeta primers and 13 Jbeta primers. This table comes from immunoSEQ multiplex PCR, and its TCRdb copy is limited to in-frame clones, with some not included. The profile shows 90,000 to 120,000 clones, roughly 80% of them singletons. The sample was PBMCs. The receptors were sampled from a man aged 25 to 45 in good health and CMV-seropositive.

The CDR3 coding sequence is TGTGCCAGCAGGACGGGACAGGGGGATCAGCCCCAGCATTTT. Translated: CASRTGQGDQPQHF. The genes are TRBV6-1 and TRBJ1-5; 11 nucleotides line up with TRBD1. Germline V CDR1 and CDR2: MNHNS, SASEGT. This CDR3 region has 14 residues. With V trimmed by 6 bases and J by 5 bases, 3 bases remained unmatched.

The chain recombines TRBV9 with TRBJ1-2; TRBD1 is a possible D gene (5 bases). There are 16 residues in the CDR3. Trimming cost V 0 bases and J 3 bases, with 15 bases left between them. The V gene's germline CDR1 is SGDLS and CDR2 YYNGEE. CDR3 loop: CASSVAGQATHYGYTF. The DNA for the CDR3 is TGTGCCAGCAGCGTAGCAGGGCAAGCCACTCACTATGGCTACACCTTC.

This clone was counted only a few times. V and J are TRBV29-1 and TRBJ1-5; D call uncertain. V gave up 6 bases and J gave up 6 bases, with 18 bases separating them. The germline CDR1 and CDR2 sequences are SQVTM and ANQGSEA. The CDR3 totals 14 residues. The CDR3 sequence is CSVRTQASGQPQHF. The CDR3 DNA reads as TGCAGCGTCCGCACACAAGCGTCGGGTCAGCCCCAGCATTTT.

V usage is TRBV7-9 and J usage is TRBJ1-5; a possible D gene is TRBD1 (5 bases). Deletions cut 2 bases from V and 0 bases from J, with 11 bases between. Germline V CDR1 and CDR2: SEHNR, FQNEAQ (reference sequence). The CDR3 has 16 residues. CDR3 coding DNA: TGTGCCAGCAGCTTATCCGGGGGGAATAGCAATCAGCCCCAGCATTTT. Translating it yields CASSLSGGNSNQPQHF.

The chain links TRBV6-4 to TRBJ1-2; maybe TRBD1 (5 bases). The CDR3 covers 19 residues. Per germline, CDR1 MRHNA and CDR2 SNTAGT. The V and J ends lost 3 bases and 1 base respectively, with 24 bases between them. CDR3 bases: TGTGCCAGCAGTGAGGGTATGTTGTTAGTAGACAGTGATAACTATGGCTACACCTTC. This translates into CASSEGMLLVDSDNYGYTF.

The chain uses TRBV29-1 and TRBJ1-1; possible D gene TRBD1, 5 bases. Trimming removed 1 base at V and 1 base at J, with 10 bases between. The CDR3 extends over 14 amino acids. Germline assignment: CDR1 SQVTM and CDR2 ANQGSEA. CDR3 amino acids: CSVEGGFENTEAFF. DNA of the CDR3: TGCAGCGTTGAAGGGGGCTTTGAGAACACTGAAGCTTTCTTT.

The CDR3 bases are TGTGCCAGCGCTAGGGATCGACAGGGAGACTACGAGCAGTACTTC. It is translated as CASARDRQGDYEQYF. This chain uses TRBV6-5 with TRBJ2-5, with TRBD1 matching 7 bases. Near its end, the DNA agrees better with TRBJ2-7, so the J call may be wrong. Germline values: CDR1 MNHEY, CDR2 SVGAGI. This CDR3 is built from 15 residues.

The chain employs TRBV9 and TRBJ1-1; D unclear. Germline values: CDR1 SGDLS, CDR2 YYNGEE. This CDR3 contains 14 residues. V lost 1 base and J lost 5, with 12 bases in between. CDR3 amino acids: CASSVSQVSTEAFF. The CDR3 DNA reads TGTGCCAGCAGCGTATCGCAGGTCTCTACTGAAGCTTTCTTT.

The genes are TRBV6-1 and TRBJ2-7; TRBD1 agrees at 12 bases. Looked up from germline, CDR1 is MNHNS and CDR2 is SASEGT. This CDR3 comprises 17 residues. V shed 4 bases and J 3 bases; nucleotides not matched to a gene: 10. The CDR3 sequence: CASSVSGQGAIIYEQYF. The CDR3, as DNA: TGTGCCAGCAGTGTTTCGGGACAGGGGGCGATTATCTACGAGCAGTACTTC.

The chain is built from TRBV18 and TRBJ1-1, with 7 bases matching TRBD1. Germline V gene sequence: CDR1 KGHSH, CDR2 LQKENI. V lost 1 base to trimming and J lost 7 bases; unmatched junction nucleotides: 6. The CDR3 length is 14 residues. CDR3 sequence reads: CASSPQGTDNEAFF. CDR3 in DNA: TGTGCCAGCTCACCACAGGGGACAGACAATGAAGCTTTCTTT.

The chain couples TRBV6-4 to TRBJ2-7; TRBD2 matches at 10 bases. The CDR3 sequence is 15 residues long. After removal of 3 bases from V and 2 bases from J, the junction contained 4 bases not matched to a gene. In germline, CDR1 is MRHNA, CDR2 SNTAGT. The CDR3 sequence: CASSEIAGGAYEQYF. The CDR3 coding sequence is TGTGCCAGCAGTGAAATAGCGGGGGGCGCCTACGAGCAGTACTTC.

This rearrangement joins TRBV27 to TRBJ2-1, with 11 bases fitting TRBD2. Unmatched junction bases numbered 17, after V lost 5 bases and J lost 5 bases. Germline V gene data show CDR1 as MNHEY and CDR2 as SMNVEV (reference sequence). There are 19 residues in the CDR3. Here the CDR3 DNA reads TGTGCCAGCAGTAGATATCAAATCGTAGCGGGGGGGCATAACAATGAGCAGTTCTTC. It is translated as CASSRYQIVAGGHNNEQFF.

The chain uses TRBV5-6 and TRBJ2-5; D perhaps matches TRBD2 (5 bases). CDR3 length: 15 residues. The V gene's germline CDR1 is SGHDT and CDR2 YYEEEE. Trimming stripped 2 bases from V and 5 bases from J, with 16 bases between. This CDR3 is CASSFPTAPGETQYF. CDR3 sequence (DNA): TGTGCCAGCAGCTTTCCGACGGCCCCGGGGGAGACCCAGTACTTC.

This clone was observed a handful of times. CDR3 region: CASSVATTGGYEQYF. The CDR3 DNA reads TGTGCCAGCAGCGTAGCTACGACAGGAGGCTACGAGCAGTACTTC. The J gene is TRBJ2-7, the V gene TRBV9, with D possibly being TRBD1 (6 bases). CDR1 and CDR2 (germline): SGDLS, YYNGEE. V was shortened by 0 bases and J by 3 bases, with 13 bases between the two germline ends. The length of the CDR3 is 15 residues.

The rearrangement uses TRBV6-1 and TRBJ1-3; no clear D. Germline-derived CDR1 and CDR2 are MNHNS and SASEGT. V shed 2 bases and J shed 8 bases, with 16 bases lying between them. This CDR3 region has 15 residues. The CDR3 spells CASSESQLTIYTIYF. The CDR3 coding sequence is TGTGCCAGCAGTGAATCCCAGTTAACTATATACACCATATATTTT.

With respect to this clone: Mismatch with germline at one junction end may stem from a read error. The rearrangement uses TRBV19 and TRBJ2-4, with 8 nucleotides matching TRBD1. The germline gives CDR1 LNHDA, CDR2 SQIVND (reference sequence). The CDR3 is 14 amino acids. The CDR3 protein is CASSIQGAKNSQYF. CDR3 DNA: TGTGCCAGTAGTATTCAGGGGGCCAAAAACAGTCAGTACTTC.

This clone appeared a few times. The chain employs TRBV19 and TRBJ2-3; D perhaps matches TRBD1 (5 bases). Trimming stripped 4 bases from V and 4 bases from J, with 6 bases between. Germline CDR1 is LNHDA and CDR2 is SQIVND (reference sequence). This CDR3 is 12 amino acids long. The CDR3 is CASSTRADTQYF. The CDR3 DNA reads TGTGCCAGTAGTACCAGGGCAGATACGCAGTATTTT. Using reference TRBV19 and TRBJ2-3 for the parts outside the CDR3, the full variable domain is DGGITQSPKYLFRKEGQNVTLSCEQNLNHDAMYWYRQDPGQGLRLIYYSQIVNDFQKGDIAEGYSVSREKKESFPLTVTSAQKNPTAFYLCASSTRADTQYFGPGTRLTVL.

This chain links TRBV4-1 with TRBJ1-5; tentative D call: TRBD1 (5 bases). The CDR3 spans 15 residues. Germline V gene sequence: CDR1 MGHRA, CDR2 YSYEKL. Deletions cut 0 bases from V and 1 base from J, with 7 bases between. CDR3 coding DNA: TGCGCCAGCAGCCAAGATCAGGGCAGCAATCAGCCCCAGCATTTT. Translating gives CASSQDQGSNQPQHF.

The rearrangement joins TRBV10-3 to TRBJ1-1, with D tentatively TRBD1 (5 bases). Trimming stripped 5 bases from V and 5 bases from J, with 9 bases between. This CDR3 has 12 residues. Germline CDR1 is ENHRY and CDR2 is SYGVKD. The CDR3 loop is CAISIRGTEAFF. In nucleotides, the CDR3 is TGTGCCATCAGTATACGGGGGACTGAAGCTTTCTTT.

This rearrangement joins TRBV6-5 to TRBJ2-7; 7 bases line up with TRBD1. Germline values: CDR1 MNHEY, CDR2 SVGAGI. The ends lost 6 bases at V and 5 bases at J; junction bases unmatched: 7. The CDR3 is 13 amino acids. The CDR3 DNA is TGTGCCAGCAGGAAGACAGGGCACCACGAGCAGTACTTC. It yields the protein CASRKTGHHEQYF.

Only a few counts were recorded for this clone. The CDR3 region has the DNA TGTGCCAGTAGTATAGATCAGGGTCAGTATGGCTACACCTTC. Translation gives CASSIDQGQYGYTF. This rearrangement joins TRBV19 to TRBJ1-2, with a possible D match to TRBD1 (5 bases). With 0 bases removed from V and 5 bases from J, the gap between germline ends came to 10 bases. From germline, CDR1 is LNHDA and CDR2 SQIVND (reference sequence). This CDR3 spans 14 amino acids. Complete variable domain (other parts from reference TRBV19 and TRBJ1-2): DGGITQSPKYLFRKEGQNVTLSCEQNLNHDAMYWYRQDPGQGLRLIYYSQIVNDFQKGDIAEGYSVSREKKESFPLTVTSAQKNPTAFYLCASSIDQGQYGYTFGSGTRLTVV.

V usage is TRBV7-3 and J usage is TRBJ2-7, with 9 bases lining up with TRBD1. After removal of 5 bases from V and 6 bases from J, the junction contained 8 bases not matched to a gene. The CDR3 length is 14 residues. The V gene's germline CDR1 is SGHTA and CDR2 FQGTGA. The CDR3 is CASSAGQGLGEQYF. In DNA form, the CDR3 reads TGTGCCAGCAGCGCGGGACAGGGACTGGGCGAGCAGTACTTC.

This clone was seen a few times. The chain's CDR3 is CASSPRQGMNYGYTF. DNA for the CDR3: TGTGCCAGCAGCCCCCGACAGGGGATGAACTATGGCTACACCTTC. The genes are TRBV7-8 and TRBJ1-2; 8 bases match TRBD1. Germline lookup yields CDR1 SGHVS and CDR2 FQNEAQ. With 5 bases clipped from V and 2 bases from J, the junction kept 7 bases outside the gene matches. This CDR3 region has 15 residues.

The chain is built from TRBV18 and TRBJ1-6; 8 bases align to TRBD1. Germline loops: CDR1 KGHSH, CDR2 LQKENI. The CDR3 spans 14 residues. The V gene end was trimmed by 2 bases and the J gene end by 10 bases; junction bases not matched to a gene: 4. The CDR3 spells CASSPGQGGSPLHF. The CDR3 coding sequence is TGTGCCAGCTCACCAGGACAGGGAGGGTCACCCCTCCACTTT.